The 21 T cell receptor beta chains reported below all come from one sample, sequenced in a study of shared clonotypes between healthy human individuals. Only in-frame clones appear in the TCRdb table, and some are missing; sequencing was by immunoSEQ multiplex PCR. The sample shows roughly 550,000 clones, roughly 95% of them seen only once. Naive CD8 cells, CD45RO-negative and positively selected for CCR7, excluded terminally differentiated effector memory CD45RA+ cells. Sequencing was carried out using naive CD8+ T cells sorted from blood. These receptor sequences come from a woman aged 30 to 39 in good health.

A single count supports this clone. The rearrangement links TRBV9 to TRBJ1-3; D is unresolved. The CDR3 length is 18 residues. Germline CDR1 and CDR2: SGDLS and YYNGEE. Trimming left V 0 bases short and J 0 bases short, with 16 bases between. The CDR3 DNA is TGTGCCAGCAGCGTAGGTCAAGGGTACAGAGCCTCTGGAAACACCATATATTTT. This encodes CASSVGQGYRASGNTIYF.

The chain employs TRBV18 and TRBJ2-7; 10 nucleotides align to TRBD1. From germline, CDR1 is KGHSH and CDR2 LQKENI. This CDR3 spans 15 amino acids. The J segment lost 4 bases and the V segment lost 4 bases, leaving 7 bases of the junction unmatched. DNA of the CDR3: TGTGCCAGCTCACTAACCGGGACAGGGGTATACGAGCAGTACTTC. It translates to CASSLTGTGVYEQYF.

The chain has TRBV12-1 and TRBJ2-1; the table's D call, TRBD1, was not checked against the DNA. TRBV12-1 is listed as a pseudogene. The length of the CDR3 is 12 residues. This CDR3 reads CASSSLWLQQFF. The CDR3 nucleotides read TGTGCCAGCAGCTCCCTCTGGCTCCAGCAGTTCTTC.

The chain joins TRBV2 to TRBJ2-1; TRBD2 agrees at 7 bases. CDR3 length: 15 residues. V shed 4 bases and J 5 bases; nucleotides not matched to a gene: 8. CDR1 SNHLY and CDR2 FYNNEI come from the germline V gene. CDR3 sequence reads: CASSGASGMNNEQFF. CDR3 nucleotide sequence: TGTGCCAGCAGTGGGGCTAGCGGAATGAACAATGAGCAGTTCTTC. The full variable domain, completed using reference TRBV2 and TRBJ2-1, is EPEVTQTPSHQVTQMGQEVILRCVPISNHLYFYWYRQILGQKVEFLVSFYNNEISEKSEIFDDQFSVERPDGSNFTLKIRSTKLEDSAMYFCASSGASGMNNEQFFGPGTRLTVL.

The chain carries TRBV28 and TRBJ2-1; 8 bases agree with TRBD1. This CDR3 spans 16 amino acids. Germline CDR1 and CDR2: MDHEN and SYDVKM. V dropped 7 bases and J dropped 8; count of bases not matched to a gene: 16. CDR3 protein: CASTSLRDRRHDEQFF. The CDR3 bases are TGTGCCAGCACCAGTCTCCGGGACAGGCGTCACGATGAGCAGTTCTTC.

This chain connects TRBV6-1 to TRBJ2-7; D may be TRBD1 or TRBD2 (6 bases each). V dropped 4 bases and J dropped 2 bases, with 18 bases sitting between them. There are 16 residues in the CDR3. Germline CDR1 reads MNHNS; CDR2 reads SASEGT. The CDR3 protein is CASSVGRVRGAYEQYF. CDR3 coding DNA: TGTGCCAGCAGTGTGGGCCGGGTGAGGGGGGCCTACGAGCAGTACTTC.

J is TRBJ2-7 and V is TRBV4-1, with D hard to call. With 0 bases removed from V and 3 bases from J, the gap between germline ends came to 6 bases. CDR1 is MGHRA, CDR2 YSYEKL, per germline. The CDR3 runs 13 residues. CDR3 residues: CASSQDNIYEQYF. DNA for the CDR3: TGCGCCAGCAGCCAAGACAATATCTACGAGCAGTACTTC.

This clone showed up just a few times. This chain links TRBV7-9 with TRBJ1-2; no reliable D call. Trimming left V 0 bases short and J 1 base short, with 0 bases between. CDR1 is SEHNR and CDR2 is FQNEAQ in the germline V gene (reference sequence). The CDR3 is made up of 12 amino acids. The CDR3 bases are TGTGCCAGCAGCTTAGCTAACTATGGCTACACCTTC. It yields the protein CASSLANYGYTF.

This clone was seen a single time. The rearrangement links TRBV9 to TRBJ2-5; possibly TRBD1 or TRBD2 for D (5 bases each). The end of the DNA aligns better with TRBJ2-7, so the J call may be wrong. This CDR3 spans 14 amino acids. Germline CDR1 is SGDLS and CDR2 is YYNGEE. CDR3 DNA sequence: TGTGCCAGCAGCGCCGGGACCCGGCCCTACGAGCAGTACTTC. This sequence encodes CASSAGTRPYEQYF.

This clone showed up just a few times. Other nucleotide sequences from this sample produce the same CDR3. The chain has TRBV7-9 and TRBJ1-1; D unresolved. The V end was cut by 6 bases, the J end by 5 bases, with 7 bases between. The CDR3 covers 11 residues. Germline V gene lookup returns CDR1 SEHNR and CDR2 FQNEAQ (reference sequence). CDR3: CASSLGTEAFF. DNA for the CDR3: TGTGCCAGCAGTCTTGGAACTGAAGCTTTCTTT.

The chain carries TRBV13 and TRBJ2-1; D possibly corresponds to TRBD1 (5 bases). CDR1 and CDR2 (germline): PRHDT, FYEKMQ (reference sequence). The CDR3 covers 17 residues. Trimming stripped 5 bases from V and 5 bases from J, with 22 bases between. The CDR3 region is CASSPKDRQIRDNEQFF. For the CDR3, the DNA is TGTGCCAGCAGCCCAAAGGACCGACAGATTCGGGACAATGAGCAGTTCTTC.

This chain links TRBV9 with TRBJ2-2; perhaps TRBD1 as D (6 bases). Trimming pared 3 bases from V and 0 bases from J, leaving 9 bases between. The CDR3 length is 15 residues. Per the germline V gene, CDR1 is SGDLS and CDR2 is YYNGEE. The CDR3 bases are TGTGCCAGCAGCGCCGGGACAACGAACACCGGGGAGCTGTTTTTT. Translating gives CASSAGTTNTGELFF.

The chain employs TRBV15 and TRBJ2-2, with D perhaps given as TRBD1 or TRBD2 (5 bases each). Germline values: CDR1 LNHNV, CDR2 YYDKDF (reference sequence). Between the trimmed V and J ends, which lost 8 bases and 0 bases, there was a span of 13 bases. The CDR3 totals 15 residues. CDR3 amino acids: CATGDAVTNTGELFF. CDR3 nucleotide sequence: TGTGCCACCGGGGACGCCGTTACGAACACCGGGGAGCTGTTTTTT.

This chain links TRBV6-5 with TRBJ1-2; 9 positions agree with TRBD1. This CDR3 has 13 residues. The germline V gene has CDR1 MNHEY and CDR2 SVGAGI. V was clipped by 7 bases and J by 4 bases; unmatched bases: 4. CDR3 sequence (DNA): TGTGCCAGCAAACAGGGGGCATTCTATGGCTACACCTTC. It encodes CASKQGAFYGYTF.

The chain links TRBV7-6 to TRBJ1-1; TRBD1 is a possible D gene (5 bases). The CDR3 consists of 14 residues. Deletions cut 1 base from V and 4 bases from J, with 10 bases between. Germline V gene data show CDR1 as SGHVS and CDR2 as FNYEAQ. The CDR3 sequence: CASSLGGSVTEAFF. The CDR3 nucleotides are TGTGCCAGCAGCTTAGGGGGCTCTGTCACTGAAGCTTTCTTT.

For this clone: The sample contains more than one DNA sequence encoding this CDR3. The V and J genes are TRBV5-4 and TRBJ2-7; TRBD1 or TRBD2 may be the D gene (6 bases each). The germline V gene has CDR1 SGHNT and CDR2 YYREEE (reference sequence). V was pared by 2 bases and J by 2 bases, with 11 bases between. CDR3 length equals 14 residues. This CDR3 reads CASSLGGSPYEQYF. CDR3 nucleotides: TGTGCCAGCAGCTTAGGGGGGAGCCCCTACGAGCAGTACTTC.

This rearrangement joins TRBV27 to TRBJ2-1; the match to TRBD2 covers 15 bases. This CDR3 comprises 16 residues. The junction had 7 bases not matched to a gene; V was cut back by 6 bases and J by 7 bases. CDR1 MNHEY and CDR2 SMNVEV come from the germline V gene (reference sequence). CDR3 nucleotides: TGTGCCAGCAGCCCCCCCGGGACTAGCGGGAGGAATGAGCAGTTCTTC. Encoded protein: CASSPPGTSGRNEQFF.

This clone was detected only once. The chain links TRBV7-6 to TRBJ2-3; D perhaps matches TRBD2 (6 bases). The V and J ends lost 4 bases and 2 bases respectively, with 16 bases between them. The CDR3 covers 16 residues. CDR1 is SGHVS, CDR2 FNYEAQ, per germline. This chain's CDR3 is CASSSWTTSSTDTQYF. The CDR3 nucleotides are TGTGCCAGCAGCTCCTGGACTACTAGTTCCACAGATACGCAGTATTTT.

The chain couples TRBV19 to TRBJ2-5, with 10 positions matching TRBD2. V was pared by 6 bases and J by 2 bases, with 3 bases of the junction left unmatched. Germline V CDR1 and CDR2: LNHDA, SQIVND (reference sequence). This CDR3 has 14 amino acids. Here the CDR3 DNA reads TGTGCCAGTAGGCGGACTAGCGGACAAGAGACCCAGTACTTC. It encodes CASRRTSGQETQYF.

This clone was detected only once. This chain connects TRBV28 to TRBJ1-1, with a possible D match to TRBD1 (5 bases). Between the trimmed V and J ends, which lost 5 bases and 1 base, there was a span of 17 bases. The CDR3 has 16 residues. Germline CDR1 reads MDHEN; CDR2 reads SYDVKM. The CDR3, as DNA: TGTGCCAGCAGTCCGCTGCCCGACAGCCAGAACACTGAAGCTTTCTTT. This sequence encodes CASSPLPDSQNTEAFF.

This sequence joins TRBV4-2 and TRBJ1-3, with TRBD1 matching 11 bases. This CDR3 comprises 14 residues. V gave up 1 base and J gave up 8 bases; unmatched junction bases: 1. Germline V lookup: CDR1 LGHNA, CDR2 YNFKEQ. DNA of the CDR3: TGTGCCAGCAGCCAAGGGACAGGGGGCGACACCATATATTTT. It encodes CASSQGTGGDTIYF.